This entry describes one TCR beta chain. The CDR3 has 14 amino acids. The V and J ends lost 4 bases and 4 bases respectively, with 10 bases between them. CDR1 and CDR2 from the germline V gene are SNHLY and FYNNEI. The sample is drawn from a study of blood T cell repertoires in COVID-19. As for the study in general: Samples of COVID-19 (acute and convalescent) were obtained from the United States, Italy and Spain. Sample material is recorded as cDNA or gDNA derived from T cells, B-cell-depleted T cells, or PBMCs.

In the original workflow: Amplification from reference gene primers served as the basis for estimated nucleated cell counts. The data were produced by immunoSEQ multiplex PCR, yet TCRdb's version contains in-frame clones alone and is incomplete. The DNA gave D and trimming, while V, J and clone size come from that table. This table holds around 120,000 clones, around four fifths found once. The specimen sequenced was peripheral blood. The chain is built from TRBV2 and TRBJ2-2, with D possibly being TRBD2 (5 bases). The source is a man aged 35 to 55 with active or convalescent COVID-19. The chain's CDR3 is CASSGGKFTGELFF. As DNA, the CDR3 is TGTGCCAGCAGTGGAGGGAAGTTCACCGGGGAGCTGTTTTTT.